These T cell receptor beta chains were read from a single sample in a study of OX40 agonist ivuxolimab in advanced cancers. The method was immunoSEQ multiplex PCR; TCRdb's version includes in-frame clones alone and lacks a portion of them. The data contain about 15,000 clones, just under 90% of them seen just once; the ten biggest clones take up more than 6%. This sample comprised CD4+ or CD8+ T cells sorted from blood, obtained in a trial of the OX40 agonist ivuxolimab. The origin of the receptors is an adult with an advanced solid tumor such as melanoma, head and neck, liver or kidney cancer. Each CDR3 is given with its conserved first and last residue. Fields, in order: J gene, D gene, V gene, clone size, CDR3 DNA, CDR3 protein. D genes are given only for firm matches. A clone size is listed for some rows: how often the clone was seen (once, few, many), or a class if it is expanded.

J gene: TRBJ1-1
D gene: -
V gene: TRBV5-1
clone size: -
CDR3 DNA: TGCGCCACCTCTTATAGGGGGGAATCGACTGAAGCTTTCTTT
CDR3 protein: CATSYRGESTEAFF

J gene: TRBJ2-1
D gene: TRBD2
V gene: TRBV9
clone size: -
CDR3 DNA: TGTGCCAGCAGCGTAGCTACGGGGCGGGGGGGCCCCTACAATGAGCAGTTCTTC
CDR3 protein: CASSVATGRGGPYNEQFF

J gene: TRBJ2-1
D gene: -
V gene: TRBV28
clone size: -
CDR3 DNA: TGTGCCAGCGGGGGGCTCTACAATGAGCAGTTCTTC
CDR3 protein: CASGGLYNEQFF

J gene: TRBJ2-6
D gene: -
V gene: TRBV9
clone size: -
CDR3 DNA: TGTGCCAGCAAGAAGGGAGACTCTGGGGCCAACGTCCTGACTTTC
CDR3 protein: CASKKGDSGANVLTF

J gene: TRBJ2-2
D gene: -
V gene: TRBV7-3
clone size: -
CDR3 DNA: TGTGCCAGCAGCACCCGGGCTACGGCGAACACCGGGGAGCTGTTTTTT
CDR3 protein: CASSTRATANTGELFF

J gene: TRBJ2-7
D gene: TRBD1
V gene: TRBV18
clone size: -
CDR3 DNA: TGTGCCAGCTCACCACGGGACAGACCCTACGAGCAGTACTTC
CDR3 protein: CASSPRDRPYEQYF

J gene: TRBJ2-5
D gene: TRBD1
V gene: TRBV9
clone size: -
CDR3 DNA: TGTGCCAGCAGCGCCGACAGGGGGCGGGCGGAGACCCAGTACTTC
CDR3 protein: CASSADRGRAETQYF

J gene: TRBJ2-7
D gene: TRBD2
V gene: TRBV7-9
clone size: -
CDR3 DNA: TGTGCCAGCAGCTCAGGGACTAGCGGGACCTCCTACGAGCAGTACTTC
CDR3 protein: CASSSGTSGTSYEQYF

J gene: TRBJ1-4
D gene: -
V gene: TRBV19
clone size: -
CDR3 DNA: TGTGCCAGTAGGAAACAGGATTCCGAAAAACTGTTTTTT
CDR3 protein: CASRKQDSEKLFF

J gene: TRBJ2-7
D gene: -
V gene: TRBV7-9
clone size: once
CDR3 DNA: TGTGCCAGCAGCTTGGGCGCCCTGGAGGAGCAGTACTTC
CDR3 protein: CASSLGALEEQYF

J gene: TRBJ2-3
D gene: TRBD1
V gene: TRBV15
clone size: -
CDR3 DNA: TGTGCCACCAGCAGAGTGATCCGGACAGGGGCTAGGGCAGATACGCAGTATTTT
CDR3 protein: CATSRVIRTGARADTQYF

J gene: TRBJ2-3
D gene: -
V gene: TRBV7-9
clone size: once
CDR3 DNA: TGTGCCAGCAGCCTGAAGACAGATACGCAGTATTTT
CDR3 protein: CASSLKTDTQYF

J gene: TRBJ2-7
D gene: -
V gene: TRBV9
clone size: -
CDR3 DNA: TGTGCCAGCAGCCCCGGACCGACGACGTACGAGCAGTACTTC
CDR3 protein: CASSPGPTTYEQYF

J gene: TRBJ1-2
D gene: TRBD1
V gene: TRBV9
clone size: -
CDR3 DNA: TGTGCCAGCAGCCCACGGACAGGGGGTCCCTATGGCTACACCTTC
CDR3 protein: CASSPRTGGPYGYTF

J gene: TRBJ2-5
D gene: -
V gene: TRBV5-8
clone size: -
CDR3 DNA: TGTGCCAGCAGCCCGGTGGGGACCCAGTACTTC
CDR3 protein: CASSPVGTQYF

J gene: TRBJ2-7
D gene: TRBD2
V gene: TRBV6-6
clone size: -
CDR3 DNA: TGTGCCAGCAGTCCACGGACTAGCGGCTACGAGCAGTACTTC
CDR3 protein: CASSPRTSGYEQYF

J gene: TRBJ2-2
D gene: -
V gene: TRBV5-1
clone size: -
CDR3 DNA: TGCGCCAGCAGCTTGGCGGAGATCGGGGAGCTGTTTTTT
CDR3 protein: CASSLAEIGELFF

J gene: TRBJ2-1
D gene: TRBD1
V gene: TRBV6-1
clone size: -
CDR3 DNA: TGTGCCAGCAGGACAGGGGCCTCCTCCTACAATGAGCAGTTCTTC
CDR3 protein: CASRTGASSYNEQFF

J gene: TRBJ2-7
D gene: TRBD1
V gene: TRBV18
clone size: -
CDR3 DNA: TGTGCCAGCTCACCACGGACAGGGGACGAGCAGTACTTC
CDR3 protein: CASSPRTGDEQYF

J gene: TRBJ1-6
D gene: -
V gene: TRBV9
clone size: -
CDR3 DNA: TGTGCCAGCAGCAGATCGGGACTCCTAAATTCACCCCTCCACTTT
CDR3 protein: CASSRSGLLNSPLHF